This T cell receptor beta chain was found in a study of T cell repertoires in cytomegalovirus infection. Study-level information: Peptides in the study included HLA-C-restricted and HLA-B-restricted CMV epitopes.

Each CDR3 protein gets one entry after TCRdb re-called the reads with MiXCR. Seen here are about 920,000 distinct CDR3 sequences, less than 35% observed once, and the top ten hold roughly an eighth. The sample holds a few counts of this clonotype. The antigen is undetermined. This specimen was cultured CD8+ T cells from PBMCs, taken from culture after CMV antigen stimulation. The receptor's source is a human donor in good health (CMV status not recorded). Some clones in this sample may be carry-over from other donors' samples.

CDR3 nucleotides: TGTGCCATCAGGGTTATCGGGGACGAGCAGTACTTC. This encodes CAIRVIGDEQYF. This chain uses TRBV10-3 with TRBJ2-7, with D perhaps TRBD2 (5 bases). Germline CDR1 ENHRY, CDR2 SYGVKD. The CDR3 covers 12 residues. Trimming pared 6 bases from V and 5 bases from J, leaving 11 bases between.